The 30 T cell receptor beta chains listed next were all sequenced from one sample in a study of tumor-infiltrating lymphocytes in primary liver carcinoma. Germline DNA was also extracted, and blood RNA derived from unsorted whole blood. TCR beta cDNA came from approximately 490 ng total RNA, primed with a constant-region primer. Nested multiplex PCR, run for three rounds with slightly modified ARM-PCR, yielded TCR beta libraries. In the first two PCR rounds, TRBV1-TRBV30 forward primers were paired with a C-beta reverse primer, and each round lasted approximately 9 cycles. TCRdb analysed the multiplex PCR reads with MiXCR anew, one entry per CDR3 protein. The sample has 310,000 or so distinct CDR3 sequences; around 50% are singletons. The source material was peripheral blood. All receptors derive from a woman aged 30 to 39 with primary liver carcinoma and hepatitis B virus infection.

On this clonotype: Lacking the conserved final phenylalanine or tryptophan, this CDR3 likely reflects a read error. This chain uses TRBV11-2 with TRBJ1-1, with 7 bases matching TRBD1. Losses at the gene ends were 11 bases for V and 1 base for J; bases not matched to a gene: 13. Germline V CDR1 and CDR2: SGHAT, FQNNGV. CDR3 length: 15 amino acids. This CDR3 reads CAGNLVSGGNTEAFL. The CDR3 DNA follows: TGTGCCGGCAACTTAGTCTCAGGGGGGAACACTGAAGCTTTCCTT.

The chain uses TRBV12-3 or TRBV12-4 and TRBJ2-7; TRBD1 aligns across 7 bases. There are 18 residues in the CDR3. The trim removed 5 bases at V and 7 bases at J, leaving 23 bases unmatched. The CDR3 sequence is CASSSPSGTEFGLREQYF. CDR3 nucleotide sequence: TGTGCCAGCAGTAGTCCTTCCGGGACAGAGTTCGGTCTACGAGAGCAGTACTTC.

V is TRBV5-4 and J is TRBJ1-2; D is perhaps TRBD1 (5 bases). V lost 4 bases and J 8 bases, leaving 18 bases between the germline ends. The CDR3 is 14 amino acids. CDR1 is SGHNT and CDR2 is YYREEE in the germline V gene (reference sequence). This CDR3 is CASSLAPSGAGYTF. As DNA, the CDR3 is TGTGCCAGCAGCCTAGCCCCTAGCGGGGCCGGCTACACCTTC.

A remark on this clonotype: The CDR3 carries no conserved terminal phenylalanine or tryptophan, so it likely arises from a read error. The chain uses TRBV11-2 and TRBJ1-1; 7 bases map to TRBD1. This CDR3 contains 15 residues. Germline CDR1 and CDR2: SGHAT and FQNNGV. The trim removed 3 bases at V and 1 base at J, leaving 5 bases unmatched. The DNA for the CDR3 is TGTGCCAGCAGCTTCCAGGGGGGAGGGAACACTGAAGCTTTCATT. It translates to CASSFQGGGNTEAFI.

The genes are TRBV19 and TRBJ1-3; D gene unclear. The CDR3 is 13 residues long. CDR1 is LNHDA and CDR2 is SQIVND in the germline V gene (reference sequence). V lost 5 bases and J lost 7, with 12 bases in between. CDR3 loop: CASSRGLENTIYF. The CDR3 nucleotides read TGTGCCAGTAGTCGGGGTTTGGAGAACACCATATATTTT.

This clonotype was counted ten times or more. The CDR3, as DNA: TGTGCCAGCAGTTACTACAGGGCTGGGGCCAACGTCCTGACTTTC. It encodes CASSYYRAGANVLTF. The chain couples TRBV6-5 to TRBJ2-6; possible D gene TRBD1, 6 bases. CDR1 and CDR2 (germline): MNHEY, SVGAGI. V lost 1 base to trimming and J lost 2 bases, with 6 bases between them. The CDR3 contains 15 residues.

Notes on this clonotype: A much larger clone sits a single nucleotide away, making a read error possible. The CDR3 spells CASKDRALYGYTF. The DNA of the CDR3 is TGTGCCAGCAAGGACAGGGCCCTTTATGGCTACACCTTC. The V gene is TRBV6-5, the J gene TRBJ1-2; TRBD1 matches at 8 bases. The V gene's germline CDR1 is MNHEY and CDR2 SVGAGI. The V and J ends lost 7 bases and 5 bases, in that order; junction bases with no gene match: 6. There are 13 residues in the CDR3.

This clonotype has just a few counts. This rearrangement joins TRBV6-5 to TRBJ1-2, with TRBD1 as a possible D gene (5 bases). The CDR3 is made up of 13 amino acids. Germline V gene sequence: CDR1 MNHEY, CDR2 SVGAGI. The V gene lost 6 bases and the J gene lost 4 bases, with 12 bases spanning the gap. This CDR3 reads CASSPREVYGYTF. CDR3 sequence (DNA): TGTGCCAGCAGCCCCAGGGAGGTCTATGGCTACACCTTC.

About this clonotype itself: A clone one base away is much larger, so this may be a read error. This chain uses TRBV5-1 with TRBJ2-2; D remains unclear. Trimming took off 7 bases at V and 1 base at J, with 17 bases between the two ends. The CDR3 totals 16 residues. Per the germline V gene, CDR1 is SGHRS and CDR2 is YFSETQ. The CDR3 coding sequence is TGCGCCAGCGGCACAACACCCTGGGGGAACACCGGGGAGCTGTTTTTT. Its protein is CASGTTPWGNTGELFF.

This clonotype was counted ten times or more. The V call is TRBV12-3 or TRBV12-4, the J call TRBJ2-7; D gene ambiguous. The CDR3 extends over 12 amino acids. Trimming removed 2 bases at V and 4 bases at J, with 6 bases between. CDR3 sequence reads: CASSLLPYEQYF. The CDR3 DNA sequence: TGTGCCAGCAGTTTACTTCCGTACGAGCAGTACTTC.

The genes are TRBV7-9 and TRBJ2-3; 13 nucleotides agree with TRBD2. CDR1 and CDR2 from the germline V gene are SEHNR and FQNEAQ (reference sequence). The CDR3 length is 18 residues. The ends lost 6 bases at V and 6 bases at J; junction bases unmatched: 15. For the CDR3, the DNA is TGTGCCAGCAGATCTAACCAACTAGCGGGAGGGCCGGAGGATACGCAGTATTTT. This encodes CASRSNQLAGGPEDTQYF.

The rearrangement uses TRBV7-8 and TRBJ1-5; possible D gene TRBD1, 5 bases. The germline V and J ends were trimmed by 5 bases and 0 bases, with 11 bases remaining between them. Per the germline V gene, CDR1 is SGHVS and CDR2 is FQNEAQ. This CDR3 contains 15 residues. CDR3 residues: CASSDSRYSNQPQHF. The DNA of the CDR3 is TGTGCCAGCAGCGACAGCCGGTATAGCAATCAGCCCCAGCATTTT.

The chain joins TRBV21-1 to TRBJ2-3; the table's D call of TRBD2 was not tested on the DNA. TRBV21-1 is described as a pseudogene. CDR3 length: 18 residues. CDR3 sequence (DNA): TGTGCCAGCAGTCATCAGGACTCGGTTATTTCGAGCACAGATACGCAGTATTTT. It is translated as CASSHQDSVISSTDTQYF.

This clonotype was seen a few times. This chain links TRBV6-5 with TRBJ2-3; 7 nucleotides align to TRBD2. V lost 2 bases to trimming and J lost 0 bases; unmatched junction nucleotides: 5. The germline V gene encodes CDR1 MNHEY and CDR2 SVGAGI. The CDR3 covers 16 residues. This CDR3 reads CASSYGLADSTDTQYF. The CDR3 DNA follows: TGTGCCAGCAGTTACGGTCTAGCGGATAGCACAGATACGCAGTATTTT.

This chain joins TRBV12-3 or TRBV12-4 and TRBJ2-2; D may correspond to TRBD1 or TRBD2 (5 bases each). Deletions cut 6 bases from V and 4 bases from J, with 18 bases between. The CDR3 runs 16 residues. The chain's CDR3 is CASRTSERGRTGELFF. The DNA of the CDR3 is TGTGCCAGCAGGACATCGGAGAGGGGTCGCACCGGGGAGCTGTTTTTT.

Regarding this clonotype: A much larger clone lies one base from this, so it may be a read error. The chain employs TRBV12-5 and TRBJ2-1, with 9 bases fitting TRBD2. CDR3 size: 13 residues. The J segment lost 6 bases and the V segment lost 7 bases, leaving 4 bases of the junction unmatched. Germline lookup yields CDR1 LGHNT and CDR2 FRNRAP. The CDR3 loop reads CASVSAGGNEQFF. CDR3 DNA sequence: TGTGCTAGTGTCTCAGCGGGAGGCAATGAGCAGTTCTTC.

A word on this clonotype: Just one base apart from a much larger clone, this may be a read error. The rearrangement joins TRBV12-3 or TRBV12-4 to TRBJ1-1; D is ambiguous. The CDR3 runs 13 residues. The CDR3 loop reads CVSSRRGNTEAFF. The CDR3 bases are TGTGTCAGCTCCCGCCGGGGGAACACTGAAGCTTTCTTT.

The CDR3 reads CASSTGAPLQNTEAFF. The CDR3 DNA is TGTGCCAGCAGCACGGGAGCGCCACTTCAGAACACTGAAGCTTTCTTT. The chain recombines TRBV5-8 with TRBJ1-1; D uncertain. Trimming cost V 4 bases and J 1 base, with 17 bases left between them. CDR1 is SGHTS and CDR2 is YDEGEE in the germline V gene. The CDR3 runs 16 residues.

This clonotype was seen repeatedly, ten times or more. The chain links TRBV12-3 or TRBV12-4 to TRBJ2-5; possibly TRBD1 for D (6 bases). Deletions cut 3 bases from V and 3 bases from J, with 8 bases between. The CDR3 has 13 residues. The CDR3 protein is CASSFAGEETQYF. The CDR3 DNA sequence: TGTGCCAGCAGTTTTGCAGGGGAAGAGACCCAGTACTTC.

V is TRBV6-2 or TRBV6-3 and J is TRBJ2-3, with TRBD2 matching over 10 bases. Germline V gene data show CDR1 as MNHEY and CDR2 as SVGEGT. Trimming removed 5 bases from V and 0 bases from J; junction bases left unmatched: 20. CDR3 length equals 21 residues. CDR3 sequence reads: CASSPRNNPSGSRTSTDTQYF. CDR3 bases: TGTGCCAGCAGTCCCCGAAACAATCCTAGCGGGAGCCGAACAAGCACAGATACGCAGTATTTT.

As regards this clonotype: This may stem from a read error, because a much larger clone lies one nucleotide away. This sequence joins TRBV6-1 and TRBJ2-7; D might be TRBD1 (5 bases). CDR3 length: 14 residues. CDR1 and CDR2 (germline): MNHNS, SASEGT. The CDR3 loop reads CVSSTSRQSYEQYF. CDR3 coding DNA: TGTGTCAGCAGTACGAGCCGACAGTCCTACGAGCAGTACTTC.

CDR3 nucleotides: TGTGCCAGCAGCTTACCCCCGAACACTGAAGCTTTCTTT. Translation: CASSLPPNTEAFF. The chain carries TRBV7-9 and TRBJ1-1; D gene unclear. Germline lookup yields CDR1 SEHNR and CDR2 FQNEAQ (reference sequence). The CDR3 runs 13 residues. V shed 2 bases and J shed 1 base, with 5 bases lying between them.

Concerning this clonotype: This sequence may be a read error, since a much larger clone differs from it by one base. The gene calls are TRBV12-3 or TRBV12-4 and TRBJ2-3; 11 bases agree with TRBD2. The CDR3 totals 16 residues. J gave up 5 bases and V 10 bases, and 14 bases lay outside the gene matches. The CDR3 DNA reads TGTGCCACCAGAGATTTAGCGGGAGGGCCAAGAGATACGCAGTATTTT. Protein: CATRDLAGGPRDTQYF.

A few counts support this clonotype. The chain links TRBV7-9 to TRBJ2-1; no clear D. The CDR3 covers 16 residues. The germline V gene encodes CDR1 SEHNR and CDR2 FQNEAQ (reference sequence). V dropped 0 bases and J dropped 2 bases, with 11 bases sitting between them. The CDR3 coding sequence is TGTGCCAGCAGCTTAGCCCCCAGCACTACCTACAATGAGCAGTTCTTC. Its translation is CASSLAPSTTYNEQFF.

Remarks on this clonotype: Given a much more abundant clone one base away, this may be a read error. The conserved phenylalanine or tryptophan is not found at the CDR3 terminus, so this likely reflects a read error. The chain is built from TRBV4-3 and TRBJ2-2; 13 positions agree with TRBD2. Germline CDR1 is LGHNA and CDR2 is YSLEER. V lost 0 bases to trimming and J lost 7 bases; unmatched junction nucleotides: 2. The CDR3 is made up of 16 amino acids. Written as DNA, the CDR3 is TGCGCCAGCAGCCAAGATGGGACTAGCGGGGACGGGGAGCTGTTTTAT. Translated, it gives CASSQDGTSGDGELFY.

On this clonotype itself: In this CDR3 the conserved last residue, phenylalanine or tryptophan, is missing, so a read error is likely. The gene calls are TRBV4-1 and TRBJ2-7; D might be TRBD1 (5 bases). The CDR3 consists of 17 residues. CDR1 is MGHRA, CDR2 YSYEKL, per germline. CDR3 nucleotide sequence: TGCGCCGGCAGTCAATTGGGGCCCGCTTCTCCCACCTACGAGCAGTACTTA. Translating gives CAGSQLGPASPTYEQYL.

As to this clonotype: The junction differs from germline at one of its ends, possibly a read error. The rearrangement links TRBV11-2 to TRBJ2-7; maybe TRBD2 (6 bases). Germline values: CDR1 SGHAT, CDR2 FQNNGV. The CDR3 loop spans 15 amino acids. The CDR3 loop is CASGRLDRGSYVQYF. CDR3 nucleotides: TGTGCCAGCGGTAGACTAGATAGGGGCTCCTACGTGCAGTACTTC.

Of note for this clonotype: A much larger clone sits a single nucleotide away, making a read error possible. This chain uses TRBV5-5 with TRBJ2-3; 7 positions match TRBD2. This CDR3 region has 17 residues. The V gene's germline CDR1 is SGHKS and CDR2 YYEKEE (reference sequence). The CDR3: CASSFVWSSGSTDMQYF. The CDR3 DNA is TGTGCCAGCAGCTTCGTCTGGTCTAGCGGTAGCACAGATATGCAGTATTTT.

This clonotype was recorded many times. V gene TRBV6-5 combines with J gene TRBJ2-6; no clear D gene. CDR1 MNHEY and CDR2 SVGAGI come from the germline V gene. The V gene lost 2 bases and the J gene lost 13 bases, with 18 bases spanning the gap. The CDR3 has 15 amino acids. CDR3: CASSYDGASYRVLTF. The DNA for the CDR3 is TGTGCCAGCAGTTACGACGGAGCGTCTTATAGGGTCCTGACTTTC.

This chain links TRBV6-6 with TRBJ1-5; a weak D match, TRBD1 (5 bases). Germline V gene data show CDR1 as MNHNY and CDR2 as SVGAGI (reference sequence). The CDR3 runs 12 residues. The V and J ends lost 7 bases and 2 bases respectively, with 6 bases between them. The CDR3 sequence: CASTRGNQPQHF. The DNA of the CDR3 is TGTGCCAGCACCAGGGGCAATCAGCCCCAGCATTTT.